This T cell receptor beta chain appears in the sequencing data of a study of early T cells in non-severe SARS-CoV-2 infection. Study-wide background: Sequencing input comprised bulk RNA from unsorted whole blood; chain pairing was not available.

V lost 5 bases, J lost 6 bases, and 5 bases stayed unmatched. The CDR3 sequence is 14 residues long. Germline CDR1 reads SEHNR; CDR2 reads FQNEAQ (reference sequence). Only a few counts were recorded for this clonotype. Its antigen is not identified. The protocol attached unique molecular identifiers to individual cDNA molecules. TCRdb reprocessed the 5' RACE reads with MiXCR, giving one entry per CDR3 protein. Here the sample spans fewer than 90,000 distinct CDR3 sequences, more than 13% being singletons. General study points: Matching against VDJdb likely underestimated virus-specific expansions, favoring anti-spike CD8.

The clonotype comes from an adult who was a healthcare worker with PCR-confirmed SARS-CoV-2 infection or an uninfected control (not recorded which). What was sequenced was whole blood. The chain joins TRBV7-9 to TRBJ2-7; 12 bases fit TRBD2. CDR3 nucleotide sequence: TGTGCCAGCAGCCCTAGCGGGGGGGCACTCGAGCAGTACTTC. It is translated as CASSPSGGALEQYF.